This record looks at one T cell receptor (beta chain) sequence and its context. The data were taken from a study of cytomegalovirus exposure and HLA in healthy donors. Germline lookup yields CDR1 MGHDK and CDR2 SYGVNS. The CDR3 is 16 residues long. The V and J ends lost 0 bases and 2 bases, in that order; junction bases with no gene match: 5. Sequencing was performed with immunoSEQ multiplex PCR; in TCRdb, only in-frame clones are kept and a portion is missing. The sample has 330,000 or so clones, more than 80% seen once. This sequence joins TRBV25-1 and TRBJ2-5; TRBD1 aligns across 8 bases. Sequencing was performed on PBMCs. The TCR comes from a young woman in good health and CMV-seronegative. The CDR3 nucleotides read TGTGCCAGCAGTGAATACGGGACAGGTGATCAAGAGACCCAGTACTTC. It codes for CASSEYGTGDQETQYF.